This T cell receptor beta chain was sequenced for a study of siplizumab effects on memory and regulatory T cells. The length of the CDR3 is 16 residues. In germline, CDR1 is LNHNV, CDR2 YYDKDF (reference sequence). Deletions cut 0 bases from V and 1 base from J, with 7 bases between. Assay: immunoSEQ multiplex PCR; the TCRdb copy retains only in-frame clones and omits some. This sample yields about 100,000 clones, of which approximately 92% are seen a single time; roughly 2.7% belongs to the top ten. This receptor was identified in a human donor in good health. Some clones in this sample may be carry-over from other donors' samples. V is TRBV15 and J is TRBJ2-6; no reliable D call. The sample consisted of CD4+ T cells sorted from blood. The CDR3 DNA sequence: TGTGCCACCAGCAGAGAACAGACGTCTGGGGCCAACGTCCTGACTTTC. Encoded protein: CATSREQTSGANVLTF.